Listed here is a single TCR beta chain. This clonotype was detected ten times or more. Its antigen is still unknown. Base qualities are not recorded, but no much larger clone differs from it by a single base. In the study, sorted CD4+ and CD8+ blood T cells from patients with severe aplastic anemia and from healthy subjects underwent deep sequencing of TCR repertoires. Ficoll-Paque density gradient centrifugation was used to isolate peripheral blood mononuclear cells. Before DNA was extracted, CD4+ and CD8+ T cells were sorted using either FACS or magnetic beads. The record originates from a study of CD8+CD57+ T cells in acquired aplastic anemia listed by TCRdb under 2018. Study-wide context: DNA extracted from sorted CD4+ and CD8+ cells had a mean of about 3 ug, with a range of roughly 0.17 to 30 ug. For healthy donor samples, the average read count was about 10.8 million for CD4+ cells and around 12 million for CD8+ cells. What the authors observed across the whole study: Between patients and healthy controls, no significant difference in CD8+ Simpson's diversity was found (P=0.060). Roughly 30 CD8+ CDR3 sequences were found to be shared between patients and controls, but these sequences appeared to be highly expressed in patients and within the immunodominant clones of the patients.

Germline trimming amounts to 2 bases on V and 3 bases on J, with 3 as the count of junction bases outside the gene matches. Looking up the germline V gene (reference sequence) yields CDR1 DFQATT and CDR2 SNEGSKA. The cysteine opens and the phenylalanine closes a CDR3 of 13 amino acids. Only CDR3 DNA remains: 39 bases, in frame from the first base. Profiling of TCR beta VDJ combinations and CDR3 sequences used genomic DNA as the template. An Illumina HiSeq 2000 was used for TCR repertoire sequencing. The study's own analysis went as follows. TRBV/TRBJ rearrangement plots, CDR3 size and DJ length profiles, and Simpson's diversity index were used to assess repertoires. Whichever DNA sequence was most abundant in the deep sequencing data was defined as the immunodominant clone. CDR3 amino acid sequences were screened for sharing across subjects and compared with published repertoires and the VDJdb database. TCRdb's own reprocessing of the public reads used fastp at Q25 and MiXCR and kept productive beta chains. Rows with one shared CDR3 protein collapse into an entry with the most common genes and DNA. These V and J calls originate from TCRdb's pipeline instead of the authors' own analysis. The table for this sample lists a few hundred thousand distinct CDR3 sequences; 60% to 65% of them were counted only once. Less than 30% of the sample goes to the ten largest clones.

The clonotype was recovered from a human donor in good health. The sequence joins TRBV20-1 to TRBJ2-7; TRBD2 matches 8 bases in the middle. Material for sequencing was sorted CD4+, CD8+, or CD8+CD57+ T cells (not recorded which) from PBMCs. The base sequence is TGCAGTGCTAGAATAGCGGGGAGCTACGAGCAGTACTTC. The encoded protein is CSARIAGSYEQYF.